The clone carrying this TCR beta chain occurred a few times. The antigen is unknown. Looked up from germline, CDR1 is SGHRS and CDR2 is YFSETQ. V lost 2 bases to trimming and J lost 3 bases; unmatched junction nucleotides: 4. The CDR3 sequence is 15 residues long. The data stem from a study of T cells in Graves' hyperthyroidism and ophthalmopathy. Study-level results: Most clonotypes expanded in the thyroid (above 0.001) were also present in blood.

Authors of the study amplified TCR beta CDR3 regions from RNA transcripts. TCR CDR3 underwent first-round RT-PCR with the HTBI primer set. TCRdb re-derived calls from the multiplex PCR reads in MiXCR, one entry per CDR3 protein. The table records under 400,000 distinct CDR3 sequences, around 17% of them present only once. This TCR came from a man aged 25 to 40 with Graves' hyperthyroidism. The specimen sequenced was blood. The V gene is TRBV5-1, the J gene TRBJ2-7, with 11 bases aligning to TRBD2. CDR3 DNA sequence: TGCGCCAGCAGCTTCACACTAGCGGGAGTCTACGAGCAGTACTTC. Translating gives CASSFTLAGVYEQYF.